Listed below are T cell receptor beta chains from one sample, sequenced in a study of T cells after yellow fever vaccination. TCRdb reprocessed the 5' RACE reads with MiXCR, giving one entry per CDR3 protein. The table records 200,000 or so distinct CDR3 sequences, 6.5% to 7.5% of them present only once. Sequences were derived from CD4+ T cells sorted from PBMCs, sampled on the day of the yellow fever booster vaccination. These receptors all come from a man aged 25 to 40 who received the YFV17D yellow fever vaccine. Each CDR3 is given with its conserved first and last residue. A D gene is named only where the DNA matches it firmly. Clone sizes are given selectively: once, few, many, or a class where the clone is expanded.

J gene,D gene,V gene,clone size,CDR3 protein,CDR3 DNA
TRBJ2-7,-,TRBV7-2,many,CASSLVGTEQYF,TGTGCCAGCAGCTTAGTGGGGACCGAGCAGTACTTC
TRBJ2-5,TRBD2,TRBV4-3,-,CASSQTSGRREETQYF,TGCGCCAGCAGCCAGACTAGCGGGAGGCGGGAAGAGACCCAGTACTTC
TRBJ2-3,-,TRBV21-1,-,CSSSPAGGGGAITDTQYF,TGTTCCAGCAGCCCAGCTGGGGGAGGAGGGGCGATCACAGATACGCAGTATTTT
TRBJ2-5,-,TRBV5-8,-,CASSPGDISQETQYF,TGTGCCAGCAGCCCGGGGGACATTTCTCAAGAGACCCAGTACTTC
TRBJ2-7,-,TRBV5-8,many,CASSLRGGGAGERRYEQYF,TGTGCCAGCAGCTTGCGCGGTGGTGGGGCAGGAGAACGTCGGTACGAGCAGTACTTC
TRBJ2-5,TRBD2,TRBV7-2,many,CASSPGRLAGGGETQYF,TGTGCCAGCAGCCCCGGAAGACTAGCGGGAGGGGGGGAGACCCAGTACTTC
TRBJ2-2,TRBD2,TRBV5-1,few,CASSLASGSGELFF,TGCGCCAGCAGCTTGGCTAGCGGGAGTGGGGAGCTGTTTTTT
TRBJ1-4,-,TRBV20-1,few,CSARRAQGGEKLFF,TGCAGTGCTAGAAGGGCCCAGGGAGGGGAAAAACTGTTTTTT
TRBJ2-2,-,TRBV6-2/TRBV6-3,few,CASSYLGPAEGTGELFF,TGTGCCAGCAGTTACTTAGGTCCTGCAGAAGGCACCGGGGAGCTGTTTTTT
TRBJ2-7,-,TRBV2,few,CASSEAPLSQQYF,TGTGCCAGCAGTGAAGCCCCCCTCTCACAGCAGTACTTC
TRBJ1-3,-,TRBV7-9,-,CASSDNTSGNTIYF,TGTGCCAGCTCGGACAATACCTCTGGAAACACCATATATTTT
TRBJ1-1,TRBD1,TRBV18,-,CASSPWVGQANTEAFF,TGTGCCAGCTCACCCTGGGTGGGACAGGCGAACACTGAAGCTTTCTTT
TRBJ2-1,-,TRBV14,many,CASSSGLFYYNEQFF,TGTGCCAGCAGCTCTGGACTGTTTTACTACAATGAGCAGTTCTTC
TRBJ2-1,TRBD2,TRBV29-1,many,CSASVGLAGVGEQFF,TGCAGCGCCTCCGTAGGACTAGCGGGAGTCGGTGAGCAGTTCTTC
TRBJ2-2,-,TRBV18,many,CASSPDGNTGELFF,TGTGCCAGCTCACCAGACGGGAACACCGGGGAGCTGTTTTTT
TRBJ2-1,TRBD2,TRBV10-3,many,CAISSGTKPYNEQFF,TGTGCCATCAGTTCCGGGACTAAACCATACAATGAGCAGTTCTTC
TRBJ2-7,TRBD1,TRBV5-6,many,CASRLTGGAFYEQYF,TGTGCCAGCAGACTCACAGGGGGAGCTTTTTACGAGCAGTACTTC
TRBJ2-2,-,TRBV4-3,-,CASSQGAGINTGELFF,TGCGCCAGCAGCCAAGGGGCGGGGATAAACACCGGGGAGCTGTTTTTT
TRBJ2-3,-,TRBV11-2,-,CASSLVISRLVDTQYF,TGTGCCAGCAGCTTAGTTATAAGTAGGCTGGTAGATACGCAGTATTTT
TRBJ2-7,-,TRBV30,-,CAGEFLASYEQYF,TGTGCCGGGGAATTTTTGGCCTCCTACGAGCAGTACTTC